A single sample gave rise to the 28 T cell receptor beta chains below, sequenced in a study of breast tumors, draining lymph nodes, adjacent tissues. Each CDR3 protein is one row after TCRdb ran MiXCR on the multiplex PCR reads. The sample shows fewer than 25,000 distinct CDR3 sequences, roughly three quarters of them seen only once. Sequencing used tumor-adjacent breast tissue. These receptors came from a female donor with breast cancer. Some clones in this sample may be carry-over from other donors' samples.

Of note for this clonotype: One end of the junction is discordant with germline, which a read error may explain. As DNA, the CDR3 is TGTGCCAGCAGCTTATCGGGGGCAACTAATGAGAAACTGTTTTTT. It specifies CASSLSGATNEKLFF. The V and J genes are TRBV7-2 and TRBJ1-4; a possible D gene is TRBD1 (6 bases). CDR3 length: 15 residues. The germline V gene has CDR1 SGHTA and CDR2 FQGNSA. The whole variable domain, remainder taken from reference TRBV7-2 and TRBJ1-4, is GAGVSQSPSNKVTEKGKDVELRCDPISGHTALYWYRQSLGQGLEFLIYFQGNSAPDKSGLPSDRFSAERTGGSVSTLTIQRTQQEDSAVYLCASSLSGATNEKLFFGSGTQLSVL.

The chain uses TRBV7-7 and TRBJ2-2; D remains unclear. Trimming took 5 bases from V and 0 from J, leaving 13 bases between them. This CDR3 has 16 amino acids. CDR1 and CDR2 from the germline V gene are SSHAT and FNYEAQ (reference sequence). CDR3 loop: CASSRDGPPNTGELFF. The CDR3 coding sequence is TGTGCCAGCAGCCGAGACGGGCCCCCGAACACCGGGGAGCTGTTTTTT.

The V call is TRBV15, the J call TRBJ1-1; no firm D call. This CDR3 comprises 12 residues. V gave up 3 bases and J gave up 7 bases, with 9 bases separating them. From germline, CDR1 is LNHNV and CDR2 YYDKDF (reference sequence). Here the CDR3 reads CATSRGLGEAFF. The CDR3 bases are TGTGCCACCAGCAGGGGTCTGGGTGAAGCTTTCTTT.

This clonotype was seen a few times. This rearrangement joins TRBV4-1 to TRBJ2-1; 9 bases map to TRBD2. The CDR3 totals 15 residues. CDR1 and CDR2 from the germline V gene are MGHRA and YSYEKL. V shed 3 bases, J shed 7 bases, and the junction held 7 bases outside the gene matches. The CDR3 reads CASSQGLAGRNEQFF. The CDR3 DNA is TGCGCCAGCAGCCAGGGGCTAGCGGGAAGGAATGAGCAGTTCTTC.

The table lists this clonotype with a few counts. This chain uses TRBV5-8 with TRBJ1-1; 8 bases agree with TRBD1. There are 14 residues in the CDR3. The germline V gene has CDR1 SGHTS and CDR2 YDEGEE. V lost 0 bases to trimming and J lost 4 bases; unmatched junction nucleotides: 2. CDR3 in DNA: TGTGCCAGCAGCTTGGCAGGGGGCCGCACTGAAGCTTTCTTT. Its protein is CASSLAGGRTEAFF.

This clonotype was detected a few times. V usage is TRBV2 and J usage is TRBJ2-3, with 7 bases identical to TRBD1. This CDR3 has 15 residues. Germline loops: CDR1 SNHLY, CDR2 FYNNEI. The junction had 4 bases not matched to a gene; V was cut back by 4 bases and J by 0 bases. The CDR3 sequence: CASSVQGDSTDTQYF. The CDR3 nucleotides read TGTGCCAGCAGTGTTCAGGGGGATAGCACAGATACGCAGTATTTT. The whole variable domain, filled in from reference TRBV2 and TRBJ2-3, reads EPEVTQTPSHQVTQMGQEVILRCVPISNHLYFYWYRQILGQKVEFLVSFYNNEISEKSEIFDDQFSVERPDGSNFTLKIRSTKLEDSAMYFCASSVQGDSTDTQYFGPGTRLTVL.

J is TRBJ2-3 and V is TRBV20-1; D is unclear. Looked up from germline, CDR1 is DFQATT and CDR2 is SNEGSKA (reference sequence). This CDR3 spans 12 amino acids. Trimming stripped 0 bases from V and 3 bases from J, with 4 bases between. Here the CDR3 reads CSARERTDTQYF. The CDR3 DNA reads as TGCAGTGCTAGAGAACGGACAGATACGCAGTATTTT.

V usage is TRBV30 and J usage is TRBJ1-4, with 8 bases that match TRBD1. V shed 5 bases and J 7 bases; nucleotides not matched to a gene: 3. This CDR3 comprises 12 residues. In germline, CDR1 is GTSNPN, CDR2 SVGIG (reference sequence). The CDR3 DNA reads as TGTGCCTGGGGACAGGGCTTTGAAAAACTGTTTTTT. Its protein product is CAWGQGFEKLFF.

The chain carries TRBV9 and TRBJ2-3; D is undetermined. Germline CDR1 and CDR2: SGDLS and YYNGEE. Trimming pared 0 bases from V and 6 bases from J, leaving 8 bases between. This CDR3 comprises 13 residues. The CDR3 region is CASSVAVSDTQYF. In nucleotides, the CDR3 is TGTGCCAGCAGCGTAGCTGTTTCTGATACGCAGTATTTT.

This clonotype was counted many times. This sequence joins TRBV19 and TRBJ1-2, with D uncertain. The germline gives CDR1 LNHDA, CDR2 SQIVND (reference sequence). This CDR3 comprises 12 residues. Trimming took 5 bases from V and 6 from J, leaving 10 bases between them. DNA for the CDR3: TGTGCCAGTAGTCCCTACAGAGATGGCTACACCTTC. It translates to CASSPYRDGYTF.

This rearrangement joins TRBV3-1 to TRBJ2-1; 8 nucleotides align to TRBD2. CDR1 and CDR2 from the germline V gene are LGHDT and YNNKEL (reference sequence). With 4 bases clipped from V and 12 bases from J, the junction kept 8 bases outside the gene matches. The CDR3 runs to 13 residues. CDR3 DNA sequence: TGTGCCAGCAGCCTGAAGCCGGGACTAGGGCAGTTCTTC. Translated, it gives CASSLKPGLGQFF.

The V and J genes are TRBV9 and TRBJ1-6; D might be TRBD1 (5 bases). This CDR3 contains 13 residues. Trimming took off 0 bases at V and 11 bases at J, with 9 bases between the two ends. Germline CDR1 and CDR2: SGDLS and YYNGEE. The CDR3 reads CASSVGGGAPLHF. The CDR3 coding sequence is TGTGCCAGCAGCGTAGGCGGAGGGGCACCCCTCCACTTT.

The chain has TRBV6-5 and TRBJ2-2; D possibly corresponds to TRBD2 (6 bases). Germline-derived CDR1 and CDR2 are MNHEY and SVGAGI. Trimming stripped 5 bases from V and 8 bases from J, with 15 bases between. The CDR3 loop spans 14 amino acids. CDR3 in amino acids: CASSEETGVGELFF. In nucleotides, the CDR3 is TGTGCCAGCAGTGAAGAAACGGGAGTAGGGGAGCTGTTTTTT.

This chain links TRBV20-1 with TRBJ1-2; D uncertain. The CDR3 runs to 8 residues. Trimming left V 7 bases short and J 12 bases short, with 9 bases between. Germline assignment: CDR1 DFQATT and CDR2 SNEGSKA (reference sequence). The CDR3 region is CSGRLDTF. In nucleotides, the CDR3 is TGCAGTGGGAGATTGGACACCTTC.

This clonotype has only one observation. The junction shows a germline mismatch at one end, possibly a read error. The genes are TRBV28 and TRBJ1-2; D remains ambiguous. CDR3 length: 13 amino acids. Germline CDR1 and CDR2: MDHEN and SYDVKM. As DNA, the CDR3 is TGTGCCAGCAGTTTATCAGCGAGCTATGGCTGCACCTTC. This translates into CASSLSASYGCTF.

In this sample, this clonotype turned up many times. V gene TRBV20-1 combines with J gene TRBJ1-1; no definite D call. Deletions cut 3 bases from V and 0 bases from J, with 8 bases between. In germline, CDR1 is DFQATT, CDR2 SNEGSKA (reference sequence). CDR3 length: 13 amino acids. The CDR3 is CSASGHMNTEAFF. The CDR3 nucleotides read TGCAGTGCTAGTGGGCACATGAACACTGAAGCTTTCTTT.

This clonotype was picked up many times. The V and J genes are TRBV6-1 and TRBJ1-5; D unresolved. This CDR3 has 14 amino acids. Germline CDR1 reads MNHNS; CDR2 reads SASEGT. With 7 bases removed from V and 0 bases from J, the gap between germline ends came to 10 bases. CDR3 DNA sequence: TGTGCCAGCACTCGTACAATTAGCAATCAGCCCCAGCATTTT. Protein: CASTRTISNQPQHF.

The CDR3 sequence is CSARVSGGRGNEQFF. The CDR3 DNA sequence: TGCAGTGCTAGAGTGTCTGGCGGGAGAGGTAATGAGCAGTTCTTC. The chain recombines TRBV20-1 with TRBJ2-1, with TRBD2 matching 7 bases. The J segment lost 7 bases and the V segment lost 1 base, leaving 10 bases of the junction unmatched. Germline V CDR1 and CDR2: DFQATT, SNEGSKA (reference sequence). The length of the CDR3 is 15 residues.

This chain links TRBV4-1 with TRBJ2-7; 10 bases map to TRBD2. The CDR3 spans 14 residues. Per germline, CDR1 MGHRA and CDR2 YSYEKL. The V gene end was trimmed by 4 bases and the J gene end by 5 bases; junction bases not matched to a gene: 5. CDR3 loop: CASSPVGLADEQYF. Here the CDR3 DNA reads TGCGCCAGCAGCCCTGTCGGACTAGCGGACGAGCAGTACTTC.

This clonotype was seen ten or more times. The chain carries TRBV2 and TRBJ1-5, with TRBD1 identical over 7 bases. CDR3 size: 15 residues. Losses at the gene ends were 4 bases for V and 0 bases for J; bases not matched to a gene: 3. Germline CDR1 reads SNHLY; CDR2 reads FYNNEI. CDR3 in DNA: TGTGCCAGCAGTGCCAGGGGGGGTAGCAATCAGCCCCAGCATTTT. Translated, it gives CASSARGGSNQPQHF.

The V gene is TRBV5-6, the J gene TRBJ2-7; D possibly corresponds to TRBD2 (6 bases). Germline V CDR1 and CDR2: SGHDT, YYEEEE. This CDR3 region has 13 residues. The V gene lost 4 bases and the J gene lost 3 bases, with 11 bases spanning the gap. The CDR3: CASSPRDFYEQYF. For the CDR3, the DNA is TGTGCCAGCAGCCCCAGGGACTTCTACGAGCAGTACTTC.

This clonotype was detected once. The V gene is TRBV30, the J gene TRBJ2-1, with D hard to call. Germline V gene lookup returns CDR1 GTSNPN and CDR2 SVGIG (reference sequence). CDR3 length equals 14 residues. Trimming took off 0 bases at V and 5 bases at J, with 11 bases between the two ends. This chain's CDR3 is CAWSVPGRNNEQFF. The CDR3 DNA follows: TGTGCCTGGAGTGTCCCAGGACGAAACAATGAGCAGTTCTTC.

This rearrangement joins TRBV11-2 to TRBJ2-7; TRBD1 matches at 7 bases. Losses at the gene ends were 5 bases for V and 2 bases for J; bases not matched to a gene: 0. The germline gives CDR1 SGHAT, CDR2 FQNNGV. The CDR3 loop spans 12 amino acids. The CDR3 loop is CASSQGAYEQYF. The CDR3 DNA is TGTGCCAGCAGCCAGGGGGCCTACGAGCAGTACTTC.

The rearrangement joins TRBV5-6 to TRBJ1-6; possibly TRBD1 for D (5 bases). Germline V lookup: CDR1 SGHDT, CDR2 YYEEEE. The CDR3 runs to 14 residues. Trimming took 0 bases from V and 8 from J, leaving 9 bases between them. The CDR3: CASSLGQMDSPLHF. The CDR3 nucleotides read TGTGCCAGCAGCTTGGGACAGATGGATTCACCCCTCCACTTT.

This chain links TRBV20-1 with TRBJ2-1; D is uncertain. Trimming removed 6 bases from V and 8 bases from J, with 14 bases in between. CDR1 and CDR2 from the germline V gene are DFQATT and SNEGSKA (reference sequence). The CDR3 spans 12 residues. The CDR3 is CSAEEVRDEQFF. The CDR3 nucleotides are TGCAGTGCGGAAGAAGTACGAGATGAGCAGTTCTTC.

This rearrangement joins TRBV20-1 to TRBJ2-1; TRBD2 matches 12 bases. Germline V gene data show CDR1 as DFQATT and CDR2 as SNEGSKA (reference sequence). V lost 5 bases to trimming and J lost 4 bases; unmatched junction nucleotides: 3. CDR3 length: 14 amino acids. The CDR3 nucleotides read TGCAGTGCTGAAGGGACTAGCGGGTACAATGAGCAGTTCTTC. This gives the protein CSAEGTSGYNEQFF.

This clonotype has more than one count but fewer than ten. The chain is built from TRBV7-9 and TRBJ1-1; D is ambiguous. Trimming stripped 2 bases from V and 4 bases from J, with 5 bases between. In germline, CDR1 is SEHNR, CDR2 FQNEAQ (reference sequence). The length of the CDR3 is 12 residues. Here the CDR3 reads CASSLMFTEAFF. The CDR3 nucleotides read TGTGCCAGCAGCTTAATGTTCACTGAAGCTTTCTTT.

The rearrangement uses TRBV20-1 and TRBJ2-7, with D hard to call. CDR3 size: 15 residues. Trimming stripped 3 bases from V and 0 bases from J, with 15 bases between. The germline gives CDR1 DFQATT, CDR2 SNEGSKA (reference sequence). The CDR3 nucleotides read TGCAGTGCTAGTGCGTCGGCGGCCTTCTCCTACGAGCAGTACTTC. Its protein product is CSASASAAFSYEQYF.